This T cell receptor (beta chain) was sequenced in a study of T cell responses to AZD1222 COVID-19 vaccine. Study-level findings and limits: Clonal diversity may have been underestimated, and the donors were mostly white British, with more females than males. With dominance at 160-218 and 743-854, vaccine-associated CD4 TCRs spanned spike.

Note on this clone: What it recognizes is unknown.

The assay was immunoSEQ multiplex PCR, and TCRdb's table has in-frame clones only and misses some. There are over 95,000 clones in the sample; about 85% occur only once, and around 3.1% lies in the top ten. Germline CDR1 reads SGHTS; CDR2 reads YDEGEE. The V end was cut by 0 bases, the J end by 6 bases, with 9 bases between. The CDR3 has 13 residues. This clonotype was sampled from an adult in good health. This chain joins TRBV5-8 and TRBJ1-2, with no clear D. The source material was peripheral blood, sampled on day 0 of AZD1222 vaccination. The CDR3 nucleotides are TGTGCCAGCAGCTTGGTTATTAGGCATGGCTACACCTTC. Its translation is CASSLVIRHGYTF.